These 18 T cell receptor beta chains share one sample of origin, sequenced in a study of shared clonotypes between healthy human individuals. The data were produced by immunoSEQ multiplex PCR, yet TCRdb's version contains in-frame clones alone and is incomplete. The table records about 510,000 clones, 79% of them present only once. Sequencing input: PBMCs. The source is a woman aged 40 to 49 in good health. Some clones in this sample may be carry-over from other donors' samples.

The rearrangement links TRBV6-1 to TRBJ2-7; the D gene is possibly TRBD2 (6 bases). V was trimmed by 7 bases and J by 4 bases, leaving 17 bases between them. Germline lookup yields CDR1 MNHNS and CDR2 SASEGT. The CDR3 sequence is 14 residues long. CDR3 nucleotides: TGTGCCAGCACTTTCGGGAGTATCCAATACGAGCAGTACTTC. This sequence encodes CASTFGSIQYEQYF.

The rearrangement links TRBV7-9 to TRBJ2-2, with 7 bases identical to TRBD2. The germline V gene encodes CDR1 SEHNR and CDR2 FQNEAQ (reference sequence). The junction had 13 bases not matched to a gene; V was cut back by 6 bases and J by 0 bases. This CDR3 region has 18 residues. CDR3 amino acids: CASSPPGLFFTNTGELFF. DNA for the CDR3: TGTGCCAGCAGTCCTCCGGGACTATTTTTTACGAACACCGGGGAGCTGTTTTTT.

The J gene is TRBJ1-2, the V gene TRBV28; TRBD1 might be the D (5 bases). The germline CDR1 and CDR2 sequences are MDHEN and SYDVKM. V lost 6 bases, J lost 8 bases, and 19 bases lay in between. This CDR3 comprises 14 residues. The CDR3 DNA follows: TGTGCCAGCAGCCGTGGGGTGGGGGGACGAGGCTACACCTTC. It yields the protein CASSRGVGGRGYTF.

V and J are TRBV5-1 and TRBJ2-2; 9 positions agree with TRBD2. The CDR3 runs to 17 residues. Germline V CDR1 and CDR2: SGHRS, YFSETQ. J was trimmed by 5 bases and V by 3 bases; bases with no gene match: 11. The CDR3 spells CASSWGLRGRGTGELFF. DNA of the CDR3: TGCGCCAGCAGCTGGGGACTACGCGGGAGGGGGACCGGGGAGCTGTTTTTT.

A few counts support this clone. DNA for the CDR3: TGTGCCAGCAGCTTGGACTATTCGCAGACCCAGTACTTC. Translated: CASSLDYSQTQYF. J is TRBJ2-5 and V is TRBV7-2; tentatively, D is TRBD2 (6 bases). The CDR3 sequence is 13 residues long. V shed 3 bases and J shed 6 bases, with 11 bases lying between them. Germline V gene sequence: CDR1 SGHTA, CDR2 FQGNSA.

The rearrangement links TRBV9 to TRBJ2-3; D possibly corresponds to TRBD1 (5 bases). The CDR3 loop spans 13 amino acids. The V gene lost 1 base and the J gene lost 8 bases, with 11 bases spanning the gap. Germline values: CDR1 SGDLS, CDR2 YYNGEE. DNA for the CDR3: TGTGCCAGCAGCGTAAGGGGCCTCGGTACGCAGTATTTT. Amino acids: CASSVRGLGTQYF.

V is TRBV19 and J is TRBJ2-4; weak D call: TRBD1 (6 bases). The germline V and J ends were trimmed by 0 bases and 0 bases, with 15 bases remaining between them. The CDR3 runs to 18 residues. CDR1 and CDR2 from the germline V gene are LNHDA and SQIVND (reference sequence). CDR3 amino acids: CASSIDVGQLLAKNIQYF. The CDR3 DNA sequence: TGTGCCAGTAGTATAGATGTTGGACAGCTCTTAGCCAAAAACATTCAGTACTTC.

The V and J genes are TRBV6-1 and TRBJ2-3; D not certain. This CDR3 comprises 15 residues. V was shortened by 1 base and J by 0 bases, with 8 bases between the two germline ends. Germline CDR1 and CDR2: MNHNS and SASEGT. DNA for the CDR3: TGTGCCAGCAGTGAAGGGGCGATCAGCACAGATACGCAGTATTTT. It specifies CASSEGAISTDTQYF.

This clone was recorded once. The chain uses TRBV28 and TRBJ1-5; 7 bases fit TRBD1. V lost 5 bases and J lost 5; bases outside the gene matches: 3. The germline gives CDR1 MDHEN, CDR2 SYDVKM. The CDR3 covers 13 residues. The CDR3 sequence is CASSTTGYQPQHF. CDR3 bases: TGTGCCAGCAGTACGACAGGGTATCAGCCCCAGCATTTT. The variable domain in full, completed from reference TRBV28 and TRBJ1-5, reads DVKVTQSSRYLVKRTGEKVFLECVQDMDHENMFWYRQDPGLGLRLIYFSYDVKMKEKGDIPEGYSVSREKKERFSLILESASTNQTSMYLCASSTTGYQPQHFGDGTRLSIL.

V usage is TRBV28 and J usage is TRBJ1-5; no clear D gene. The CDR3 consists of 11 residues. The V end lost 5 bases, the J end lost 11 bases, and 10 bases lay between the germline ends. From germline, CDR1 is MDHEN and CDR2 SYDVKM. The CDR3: CASSQREAQHF. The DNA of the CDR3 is TGTGCCAGCAGTCAGAGAGAGGCCCAGCATTTT.

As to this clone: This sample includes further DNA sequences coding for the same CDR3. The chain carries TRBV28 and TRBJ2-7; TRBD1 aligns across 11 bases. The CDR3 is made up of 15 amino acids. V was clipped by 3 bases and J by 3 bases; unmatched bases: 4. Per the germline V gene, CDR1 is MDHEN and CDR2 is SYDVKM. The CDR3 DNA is TGTGCCAGCAGTTTGCCCGGGACAGGGGGCTACGAGCAGTACTTC. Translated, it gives CASSLPGTGGYEQYF.

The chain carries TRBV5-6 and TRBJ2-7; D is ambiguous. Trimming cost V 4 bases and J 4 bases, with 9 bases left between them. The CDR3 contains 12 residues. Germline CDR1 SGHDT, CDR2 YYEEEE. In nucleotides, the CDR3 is TGTGCCAGCAGCCGTCTTGTATACGAGCAGTACTTC. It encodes CASSRLVYEQYF.

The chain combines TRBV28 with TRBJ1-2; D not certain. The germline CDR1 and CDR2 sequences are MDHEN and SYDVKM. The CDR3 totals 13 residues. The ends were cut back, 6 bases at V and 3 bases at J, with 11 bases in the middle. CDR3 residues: CASRSHLDYGYTF. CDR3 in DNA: TGTGCCAGCAGGTCTCACCTTGACTATGGCTACACCTTC.

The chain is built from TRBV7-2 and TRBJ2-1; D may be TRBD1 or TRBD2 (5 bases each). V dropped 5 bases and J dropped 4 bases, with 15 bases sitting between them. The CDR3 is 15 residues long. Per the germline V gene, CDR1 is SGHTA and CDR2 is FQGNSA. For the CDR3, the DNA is TGTGCCAGCAGCCTCCGGGGCCTTAATTACAATGAGCAGTTCTTC. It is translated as CASSLRGLNYNEQFF.

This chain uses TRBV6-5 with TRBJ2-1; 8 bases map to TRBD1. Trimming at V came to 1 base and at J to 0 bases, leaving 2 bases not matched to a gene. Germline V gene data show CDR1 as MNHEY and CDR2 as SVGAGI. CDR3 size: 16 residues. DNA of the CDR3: TGTGCCAGCAGTTACTTACAGGGGGGCTCCTACAATGAGCAGTTCTTC. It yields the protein CASSYLQGGSYNEQFF.

The CDR3 protein is CASHRTDYSNQPQHF. Here the CDR3 DNA reads TGTGCCAGCCACAGGACAGACTATAGCAATCAGCCCCAGCATTTT. J is TRBJ1-5 and V is TRBV28; perhaps TRBD1 as D (6 bases). Germline V CDR1 and CDR2: MDHEN, SYDVKM. The CDR3 covers 15 residues. Trimming shortened V by 8 bases and J by 0 bases, and 14 bases separated the two germline ends.

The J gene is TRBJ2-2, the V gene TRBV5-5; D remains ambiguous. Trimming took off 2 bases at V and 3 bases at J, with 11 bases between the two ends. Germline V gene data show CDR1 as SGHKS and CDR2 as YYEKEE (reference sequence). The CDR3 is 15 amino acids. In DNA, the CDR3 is TGTGCCAGCAGCTTTTTTGTCGGCTACACCGGGGAGCTGTTTTTT. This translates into CASSFFVGYTGELFF.

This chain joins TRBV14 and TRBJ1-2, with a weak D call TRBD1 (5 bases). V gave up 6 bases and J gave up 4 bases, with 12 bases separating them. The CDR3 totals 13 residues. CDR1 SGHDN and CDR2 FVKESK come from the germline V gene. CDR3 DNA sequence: TGTGCCAGCAGGCCAACAGGTTCCTATGGCTACACCTTC. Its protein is CASRPTGSYGYTF.